This record concerns one TCR beta chain sequence. These data belong to a study of T cell changes during pregnancy in multiple sclerosis. This CDR3 contains 15 residues. The ends lost 5 bases at V and 1 base at J; junction bases unmatched: 3. The germline CDR1 and CDR2 sequences are SGHTA and FQGNSA. TCRdb's copy holds only in-frame clones and misses some; the assay was immunoSEQ multiplex PCR. The sample consists of 69,000 or so clones, 85% to 95% of them appearing once. This TCR derives from a female donor with multiple sclerosis, enrolled in a pregnancy study. The chain has TRBV7-2 and TRBJ2-1, with 9 bases matching TRBD2. The material sequenced was peripheral blood, taken before pregnancy. This chain's CDR3 is CASSAGLASYNEQFF. The DNA of the CDR3 is TGTGCCAGCAGCGCGGGACTAGCATCCTACAATGAGCAGTTCTTC.